The 5 T cell receptor beta chains given below trace back to one sample, sequenced in a study of CD8+ T cells in alopecia areata. The sequencing template was cDNA reverse transcribed from extracted RNA. Sequencing used immunoSEQ multiplex PCR; TCRdb keeps in-frame clones, though not all of them. The sample consists of around 300,000 clones, roughly 60% of them appearing once. Stated treatment: oral pan-JAK inhibitor, 5-10 mg twice daily. The material was CD4+ T cells sorted from blood, obtained at roughly week 53, from a patient treated with tofacitinib. The receptors shown here come from a human donor with alopecia areata.

In its sample, this clone was seen a few times. V usage is TRBV9 and J usage is TRBJ2-3; D remains unclear. The germline V gene encodes CDR1 SGDLS and CDR2 YYNGEE. CDR3 length equals 12 residues. Trimming left V 8 bases short and J 0 bases short, with 7 bases between. The CDR3 sequence: CASGASTDTQYF. CDR3 DNA: TGTGCCAGTGGCGCTAGCACAGATACGCAGTATTTT.

CDR3 region: CASSLVAHEQYF. The CDR3 nucleotides are TGTGCCAGCAGCTTAGTGGCCCACGAGCAGTACTTC. The V gene is TRBV11-2, the J gene TRBJ2-7; D is unclear. Trimming took off 1 base at V and 5 bases at J, with 6 bases between the two ends. CDR3 size: 12 residues. Looked up from germline, CDR1 is SGHAT and CDR2 is FQNNGV. Combining the CDR3 with reference TRBV11-2 and TRBJ2-7 gives the whole variable domain EAGVAQSPRYKIIEKRQSVAFWCNPISGHATLYWYQQILGQGPKLLIQFQNNGVVDDSQLPKDRFSAERLKGVDSTLKIQPAKLEDSAVYLCASSLVAHEQYFGPGTRLTVT.

As regards this clone: In the same sample, other DNA sequences code for this CDR3. The V gene is TRBV9, the J gene TRBJ1-2; D remains unclear. The CDR3 is 13 amino acids. Germline CDR1 is SGDLS and CDR2 is YYNGEE. With 0 bases removed from V and 4 bases from J, the gap between germline ends came to 7 bases. The chain's CDR3 is CASSVGQGYGYTF. CDR3 sequence (DNA): TGTGCCAGCAGCGTAGGCCAAGGCTATGGCTACACCTTC.

The chain uses TRBV15 and TRBJ1-6, with TRBD1 identical over 7 bases. CDR1 is LNHNV, CDR2 YYDKDF, per germline (reference sequence). Trimming removed 3 bases from V and 8 bases from J; junction bases left unmatched: 7. The length of the CDR3 is 15 residues. The chain's CDR3 is CATSSEPGQYSPLHF. CDR3 sequence (DNA): TGTGCCACCAGCAGTGAACCGGGACAGTATTCACCCCTCCACTTT.

The count of this clone is one. The chain is built from TRBV5-4 and TRBJ2-5; D perhaps matches TRBD1 (6 bases). This CDR3 contains 13 residues. The V gene lost 1 base and the J gene lost 5 bases, with 9 bases spanning the gap. The germline gives CDR1 SGHNT, CDR2 YYREEE (reference sequence). CDR3 DNA: TGTGCCAGCAGCTTGAGGGGGACGGAGACCCAGTACTTC. Residues: CASSLRGTETQYF. Combining the CDR3 with reference TRBV5-4 and TRBJ2-5 gives the whole variable domain ETGVTQSPTHLIKTRGQQVTLRCSSQSGHNTVSWYQQALGQGPQFIFQYYREEENGRGNFPPRFSGLQFPNYSSELNVNALELDDSALYLCASSLRGTETQYFGPGTRLLVL.